The clone carrying this T cell receptor (beta chain) was counted only a few times. These data come from a study of beta chain features in type 1 diabetes. Study-level information: Cell yields, age and gender were similar between patients and healthy donors.

The CDR3 totals 13 residues. Germline loops: CDR1 ENHRY, CDR2 SYGVKD. V was pared by 5 bases and J by 4 bases, with 5 bases of the junction left unmatched. The authors reverse transcribed all of the isolated RNA, so sequencing captured expressed TCRB transcripts. Data came from immunoSEQ multiplex PCR; TCRdb stores just in-frame clones and leaves some out. This sample has roughly 300,000 clones, with 12% to 15% found just once. The gene calls are TRBV10-3 and TRBJ2-7; TRBD2 agrees at 7 bases. Sequencing was performed on central memory CD4+ T cells from blood. The source of this sequence is a man aged 25 to 45 in good health. In DNA, the CDR3 is TGTGCCATCAGTCCGGGGGGATATTACGAGCAGTACGTC. Protein sequence: CAISPGGYYEQYV.